The 30 T cell receptor beta chains reported below all come from one sample, sequenced in a study of blood T cell repertoires in COVID-19. Produced via immunoSEQ multiplex PCR; TCRdb's table is partial and in-frame only. The sample yields around 140,000 clones, around 81% seen once. The sequencing sample was made of peripheral blood. Source of these receptors: a woman aged 55-69 years with active or convalescent COVID-19.

CDR3 nucleotides: TGTGCCAGCAGCTCGGGACTAGTTGGCGGGGAGCTGTTTTTT. Translation gives CASSSGLVGGELFF. This chain joins TRBV7-2 and TRBJ2-2, with 8 bases aligning to TRBD2. Germline CDR1 and CDR2: SGHTA and FQGNSA. This CDR3 spans 14 amino acids. J gave up 7 bases and V 4 bases, and 5 bases lay outside the gene matches.

The gene calls are TRBV5-1 and TRBJ1-3; 7 bases agree with TRBD1. From germline, CDR1 is SGHRS and CDR2 YFSETQ. The length of the CDR3 is 18 residues. V trimming: 0 bases; J trimming: 0 bases; junction bases outside the gene matches: 9. The CDR3 reads CASSLDPGTVYSGNTIYF. In DNA form, the CDR3 reads TGCGCCAGCAGCTTGGACCCCGGGACAGTTTACTCTGGAAACACCATATATTTT.

The genes are TRBV4-2 and TRBJ2-3; no clear D. The V gene's germline CDR1 is LGHNA and CDR2 YNFKEQ. V shed 2 bases and J shed 3 bases, with 9 bases lying between them. The CDR3 runs to 14 residues. In nucleotides, the CDR3 is TGTGCCAGCAGCCAAAGCAGAGGTACAGATACGCAGTATTTT. Translation: CASSQSRGTDTQYF.

The chain employs TRBV7-2 and TRBJ1-5; a weak D match, TRBD1 (6 bases). Germline CDR1 is SGHTA and CDR2 is FQGNSA. Trimming pared 3 bases from V and 2 bases from J, leaving 11 bases between. This CDR3 is built from 15 residues. CDR3 in amino acids: CASSFQGQGNQPQHF. The CDR3 region has the DNA TGTGCCAGCAGCTTCCAGGGGCAGGGCAATCAGCCCCAGCATTTT.

The chain links TRBV6-2 or TRBV6-3 to TRBJ1-5; D gene ambiguous. Germline V gives CDR1 MNHEY, CDR2 SVGEGT. The ends were cut back, 5 bases at V and 5 bases at J, with 16 bases in the middle. The CDR3 is 15 residues long. The CDR3 region has the DNA TGTGCCAGCAGTCTCGGGATGTCAATTGATCAGCCCCAGCATTTT. This gives the protein CASSLGMSIDQPQHF.

The chain carries TRBV28 and TRBJ2-5, with D possibly TRBD2 on 5 matching bases. The CDR3 length is 14 residues. From germline, CDR1 is MDHEN and CDR2 SYDVKM. Trimming cost V 7 bases and J 2 bases, with 14 bases left between them. The CDR3 DNA follows: TGTGCCAGCATCCCGGGCGGACTTCAAGAGACCCAGTACTTC. This gives the protein CASIPGGLQETQYF.

This chain joins TRBV19 and TRBJ2-2, with D perhaps TRBD1 (6 bases). Germline V gene lookup returns CDR1 LNHDA and CDR2 SQIVND (reference sequence). Trimming pared 2 bases from V and 5 bases from J, leaving 9 bases between. This CDR3 region has 14 residues. The CDR3 is CASSIQGHTGELFF. The CDR3 DNA is TGTGCCAGTAGTATACAGGGACATACCGGGGAGCTGTTTTTT.

The chain joins TRBV6-5 to TRBJ1-1, with 8 bases fitting TRBD1. CDR3 length equals 13 residues. Germline assignment: CDR1 MNHEY and CDR2 SVGAGI. Unmatched junction bases numbered 3, after V lost 5 bases and J lost 4 bases. The CDR3 region is CASSNRGGTEAFF. The DNA of the CDR3 is TGTGCCAGCAGTAACAGGGGGGGCACTGAAGCTTTCTTT.

This chain connects TRBV16 to TRBJ1-6, with 8 bases aligning to TRBD1. The CDR3 runs 16 residues. Germline loops: CDR1 KGHSY, CDR2 FQNENV. V was clipped by 4 bases and J by 7 bases; unmatched bases: 9. CDR3 region: CASSPRGQGGNSPLHF. The DNA for the CDR3 is TGTGCCAGCAGCCCAAGAGGACAGGGAGGCAATTCACCCCTCCACTTT.

The V gene is TRBV4-2, the J gene TRBJ2-6; a possible D gene is TRBD1 (6 bases). V lost 1 base, J lost 4 bases, and 11 bases lay in between. The CDR3 spans 16 residues. Germline lookup yields CDR1 LGHNA and CDR2 YNFKEQ. The CDR3 loop is CASSQGPGTGANVLTF. CDR3 coding DNA: TGTGCCAGCAGCCAAGGGCCCGGGACAGGGGCCAACGTCCTGACTTTC.

The V and J genes are TRBV28 and TRBJ2-7; the match to TRBD2 covers 13 bases. V lost 6 bases and J lost 5; bases outside the gene matches: 10. The CDR3 contains 16 residues. Germline V gives CDR1 MDHEN, CDR2 SYDVKM. CDR3 coding DNA: TGTGCCAGCAGCCTATTACTAGCGGGAGGGCCCCACGAGCAGTACTTC. Translation: CASSLLLAGGPHEQYF. The variable domain in full, with the rest retrieved from reference TRBV28 and TRBJ2-7, is DVKVTQSSRYLVKRTGEKVFLECVQDMDHENMFWYRQDPGLGLRLIYFSYDVKMKEKGDIPEGYSVSREKKERFSLILESASTNQTSMYLCASSLLLAGGPHEQYFGPGTRLTVT.

The rearrangement links TRBV7-3 to TRBJ2-3, with D unclear. Germline CDR1 SGHTA, CDR2 FQGTGA. CDR3 length: 17 residues. Trimming cost V 3 bases and J 2 bases, with 18 bases left between them. CDR3 protein: CASSLGPPGTSTDTQYF. The CDR3 region has the DNA TGTGCCAGCAGCTTGGGCCCGCCAGGAACTTCCACAGATACGCAGTATTTT.

The V call is TRBV7-9, the J call TRBJ2-2, with a weak D call TRBD1 (6 bases). The CDR3 is 17 residues long. V was pared by 4 bases and J by 6 bases, with 21 bases between. From germline, CDR1 is SEHNR and CDR2 FQNEAQ (reference sequence). The CDR3 here is CASSSPTGSVLPGELFF. The CDR3 nucleotides read TGTGCCAGCAGCTCCCCTACAGGGTCGGTTTTACCCGGGGAGCTGTTTTTT.

This clone was seen more than once but under ten times. The rearrangement uses TRBV7-9 and TRBJ2-7, with 8 bases lining up with TRBD1. The CDR3 is made up of 14 amino acids. The germline V gene has CDR1 SEHNR and CDR2 FQNEAQ (reference sequence). The ends lost 3 bases at V and 3 bases at J; junction bases unmatched: 4. The CDR3 DNA follows: TGTGCCAGCAGCTTGGACAGGGCCGGCTACGAGCAGTACTTC. Translated, it gives CASSLDRAGYEQYF.

This clone was picked up one time. This chain links TRBV14 with TRBJ2-1; TRBD1 matches at 8 bases. The CDR3 spans 15 residues. Germline assignment: CDR1 SGHDN and CDR2 FVKESK. Unmatched junction bases numbered 8, after V lost 6 bases and J lost 4 bases. As DNA, the CDR3 is TGTGCCAGCAGGATGTCAGGGGGCAGATACAATGAGCAGTTCTTC. Translating it yields CASRMSGGRYNEQFF.

The chain carries TRBV19 and TRBJ1-1; D perhaps matches TRBD1 (6 bases). Germline V lookup: CDR1 LNHDA, CDR2 SQIVND (reference sequence). The CDR3 spans 18 residues. The V and J ends lost 5 bases and 0 bases respectively, with 22 bases between them. The DNA for the CDR3 is TGTGCCAGTAGTGGCCCCTCGGGTTGGACAGAATTGAACACTGAAGCTTTCTTT. Translation gives CASSGPSGWTELNTEAFF.

This sequence joins TRBV10-3 and TRBJ2-5; a possible D gene is TRBD2 (6 bases). V lost 2 bases to trimming and J lost 3 bases, with 13 bases between them. The germline V gene encodes CDR1 ENHRY and CDR2 SYGVKD. The CDR3 has 15 residues. The CDR3 DNA reads TGTGCCATCAGTGAGGGGATAACGGGAGAAGAGACCCAGTACTTC. It yields the protein CAISEGITGEETQYF.

V is TRBV24-1 and J is TRBJ2-3; D may be TRBD2 (7 bases). The CDR3 is made up of 17 amino acids. Trimming shortened V by 3 bases and J by 6 bases, and 21 bases separated the two germline ends. In germline, CDR1 is KGHDR, CDR2 SFDVKD. CDR3 protein: CATSDPGRAGRGDTQYF. In DNA, the CDR3 is TGTGCCACCAGTGATCCCGGGCGAGCGGGGAGGGGGGATACGCAGTATTTT.

Only one count was recorded for this clone. The chain uses TRBV5-8 and TRBJ2-7, with a possible D match to TRBD2 (5 bases). CDR1 and CDR2 (germline): SGHTS, YDEGEE. V lost 4 bases, J lost 3 bases, and 17 bases lay in between. This CDR3 is built from 15 residues. CDR3 sequence reads: CASSPSGLADYEQYV. In DNA, the CDR3 is TGTGCCAGCAGCCCGAGTGGGCTAGCTGACTACGAGCAGTACGTC.

This chain joins TRBV7-9 and TRBJ1-2, with D unclear. Trimming removed 1 base from V and 12 bases from J, with 15 bases in between. The CDR3 is made up of 13 amino acids. Germline loops: CDR1 SEHNR, CDR2 FQNEAQ (reference sequence). The CDR3 is CASSLDYWEDHTF. As DNA, the CDR3 is TGTGCCAGCAGCTTAGATTATTGGGAGGACCACACCTTC.

The chain employs TRBV10-3 and TRBJ1-1, with TRBD1 identical over 8 bases. This CDR3 region has 13 residues. Germline lookup yields CDR1 ENHRY and CDR2 SYGVKD. The V and J ends lost 5 bases and 4 bases, in that order; junction bases with no gene match: 3. The CDR3: CAISWDRTTEAFF. CDR3 DNA: TGTGCCATCAGTTGGGACAGGACCACTGAAGCTTTCTTT.

The chain carries TRBV5-5 and TRBJ1-1; D is unresolved. Trimming left V 2 bases short and J 0 bases short, with 11 bases between. CDR1 and CDR2 (germline): SGHKS, YYEKEE (reference sequence). This CDR3 has 15 amino acids. The CDR3 loop is CASSFFQVMNTEAFF. DNA of the CDR3: TGTGCCAGCAGCTTTTTCCAGGTGATGAACACTGAAGCTTTCTTT.

The V and J genes are TRBV6-5 and TRBJ2-7; 10 bases fit TRBD2. Germline CDR1 and CDR2: MNHEY and SVGAGI. This CDR3 spans 15 amino acids. J lost 3 bases, V lost 4 bases, and 6 bases had no gene match. CDR3 coding DNA: TGTGCCAGCAGTTTTAGGACTAGCGGATACTACGAGCAGTACTTC. Its translation is CASSFRTSGYYEQYF.

V usage is TRBV27 and J usage is TRBJ2-2; TRBD2 is a possible D gene (5 bases). V shed 3 bases and J shed 7 bases, with 12 bases lying between them. Germline V gives CDR1 MNHEY, CDR2 SMNVEV (reference sequence). This CDR3 region has 14 residues. CDR3 loop: CASSFMGEGGELFF. CDR3 sequence (DNA): TGTGCCAGCAGTTTTATGGGAGAGGGCGGGGAGCTGTTTTTT.

The rearrangement uses TRBV11-3 and TRBJ2-5, with D perhaps matching TRBD1 (5 bases). This CDR3 contains 14 residues. Trimming took 3 bases from V and 5 from J, leaving 13 bases between them. Germline CDR1 reads SGHNT; CDR2 reads YENEEA. The CDR3 coding sequence is TGTGCCAGCAGCTTCAGGGATGGGTCGGAGACCCAGTACTTC. Amino acids: CASSFRDGSETQYF.

This rearrangement joins TRBV6-5 to TRBJ2-2, with a tentative D call TRBD2 (5 bases). CDR3 size: 14 residues. The V end lost 6 bases, the J end lost 3 bases, and 11 bases lay between the germline ends. Germline CDR1 and CDR2: MNHEY and SVGAGI. As DNA, the CDR3 is TGTGCCAGCAGGAGGCTCGGGGACACCGGGGAGCTGTTTTTT. Translation: CASRRLGDTGELFF.

In its sample, this clone was seen once. The chain joins TRBV27 to TRBJ2-7; TRBD2 is a possible D gene (6 bases). V was cut by 4 bases and J by 2 bases, with 6 bases left in between. This CDR3 has 12 residues. The germline CDR1 and CDR2 sequences are MNHEY and SMNVEV (reference sequence). Here the CDR3 reads CASSSGAYEQYF. For the CDR3, the DNA is TGTGCCAGCAGTTCGGGGGCCTACGAGCAGTACTTC.

The chain uses TRBV2 and TRBJ1-5, with 7 positions matching TRBD1. This CDR3 is built from 14 residues. Germline trimming cut 4 bases from V and 6 bases from J; bases unmatched to any gene: 6. Germline CDR1 and CDR2: SNHLY and FYNNEI. The CDR3 region has the DNA TGTGCCAGCAGTGGTCAGGGGGGAGGTCAGCCCCAGCATTTT. Translated: CASSGQGGGQPQHF. Combining the CDR3 with reference TRBV2 and TRBJ1-5 gives the whole variable domain EPEVTQTPSHQVTQMGQEVILRCVPISNHLYFYWYRQILGQKVEFLVSFYNNEISEKSEIFDDQFSVERPDGSNFTLKIRSTKLEDSAMYFCASSGQGGGQPQHFGDGTRLSIL.

V and J are TRBV19 and TRBJ1-1; 7 bases are a match to TRBD1. V lost 5 bases to trimming and J lost 3 bases; unmatched junction nucleotides: 6. Per the germline V gene, CDR1 is LNHDA and CDR2 is SQIVND (reference sequence). This CDR3 is built from 14 residues. CDR3 amino acids: CASSSGQTYTEAFF. CDR3 DNA: TGTGCCAGTAGTTCGGGACAGACTTACACTGAAGCTTTCTTT.

The rearrangement links TRBV19 to TRBJ1-5, with TRBD1 as a possible D gene (6 bases). V gave up 6 bases and J gave up 1 base, with 19 bases separating them. The CDR3 contains 17 residues. The germline gives CDR1 LNHDA, CDR2 SQIVND (reference sequence). CDR3 sequence: CASSFHGGAQSNQPQHF. The CDR3, as DNA: TGTGCCAGTAGCTTCCACGGGGGGGCTCAAAGCAATCAGCCCCAGCATTTT. The entire variable domain, with the rest obtained from reference TRBV19 and TRBJ1-5, is as follows: DGGITQSPKYLFRKEGQNVTLSCEQNLNHDAMYWYRQDPGQGLRLIYYSQIVNDFQKGDIAEGYSVSREKKESFPLTVTSAQKNPTAFYLCASSFHGGAQSNQPQHFGDGTRLSIL.